This T cell receptor (beta chain) was sequenced in a study of PD-1 blockade in mismatch repair-deficient tumors. Study conclusions and caveats: Tumor-resident clones, often absent from pretreatment blood, expanded after pembrolizumab and then contracted.

Note on this clone: Antigen specificity is unknown.

The CDR3 is 14 residues long. Trimming left V 3 bases short and J 6 bases short, with 13 bases between. The germline gives CDR1 SGDLS, CDR2 YYNGEE. Measured with immunoSEQ multiplex PCR; TCRdb has only the in-frame clones, and not every one. The table lists about 100,000 clones, under 90% of them singletons. The TCR-sequenced patients were three responders to pembrolizumab. The specimen was peripheral blood, collected 36 weeks after starting pembrolizumab. The TCR originated in an adult with mismatch repair-deficient cancer. The chain couples TRBV9 to TRBJ1-5, with TRBD1 as a possible D gene (5 bases). The CDR3 DNA follows: TGTGCCAGCAGCGCCTCAGGGTCCGGTCAGCCCCAGCATTTT. Translation: CASSASGSGQPQHF.